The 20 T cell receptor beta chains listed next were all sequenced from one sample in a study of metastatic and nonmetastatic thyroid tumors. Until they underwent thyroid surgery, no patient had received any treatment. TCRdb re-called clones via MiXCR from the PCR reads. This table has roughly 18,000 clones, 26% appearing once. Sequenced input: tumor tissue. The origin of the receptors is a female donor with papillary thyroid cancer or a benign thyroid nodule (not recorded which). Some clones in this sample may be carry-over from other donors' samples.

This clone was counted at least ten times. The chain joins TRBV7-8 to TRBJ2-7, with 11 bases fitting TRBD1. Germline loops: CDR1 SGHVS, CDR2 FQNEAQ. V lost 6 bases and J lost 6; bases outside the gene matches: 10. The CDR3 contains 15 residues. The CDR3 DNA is TGTGCCAGCAGATCCCCCGGACAGGGGGCTGGCGAGCAGTACTTC. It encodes CASRSPGQGAGEQYF.

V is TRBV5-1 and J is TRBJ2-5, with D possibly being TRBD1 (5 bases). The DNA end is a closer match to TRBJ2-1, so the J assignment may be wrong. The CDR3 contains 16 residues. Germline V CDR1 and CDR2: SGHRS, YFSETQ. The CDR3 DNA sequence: TGCGCCAGCAGCTTGACCCCGACAGTTTCCTACAATGAGCAGTTCTTC. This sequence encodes CASSLTPTVSYNEQFF.

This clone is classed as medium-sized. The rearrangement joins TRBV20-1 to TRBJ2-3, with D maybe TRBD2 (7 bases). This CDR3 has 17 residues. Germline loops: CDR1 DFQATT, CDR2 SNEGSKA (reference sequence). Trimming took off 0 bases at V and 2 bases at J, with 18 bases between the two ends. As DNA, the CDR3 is TGCAGTGCTAGAGATGATGGGGGGGCTAGCGACACAGATACGCAGTATTTT. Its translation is CSARDDGGASDTDTQYF.

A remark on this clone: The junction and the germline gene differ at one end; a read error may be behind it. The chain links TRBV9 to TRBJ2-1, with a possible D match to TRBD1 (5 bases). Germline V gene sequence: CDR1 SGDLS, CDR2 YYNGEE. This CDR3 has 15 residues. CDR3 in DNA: TGTGCCATCAGCGTATCGGCGGACACGTACAATGAGCAGTTCTTC. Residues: CAISVSADTYNEQFF. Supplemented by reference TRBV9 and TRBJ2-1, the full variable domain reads DSGVTQTPKHLITATGQRVTLRCSPRSGDLSVYWYQQSLDQGLQFLIQYYNGEERAKGNILERFSAQQFPDLHSELNLSSLELGDSALYFCAISVSADTYNEQFFGPGTRLTVL.

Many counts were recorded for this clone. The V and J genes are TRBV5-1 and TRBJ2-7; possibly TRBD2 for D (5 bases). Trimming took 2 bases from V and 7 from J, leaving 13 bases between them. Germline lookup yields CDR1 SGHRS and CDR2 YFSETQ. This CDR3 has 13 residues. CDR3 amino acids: CASSLEGPGEQYF. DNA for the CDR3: TGCGCCAGCAGCTTAGAGGGCCCGGGGGAGCAGTACTTC.

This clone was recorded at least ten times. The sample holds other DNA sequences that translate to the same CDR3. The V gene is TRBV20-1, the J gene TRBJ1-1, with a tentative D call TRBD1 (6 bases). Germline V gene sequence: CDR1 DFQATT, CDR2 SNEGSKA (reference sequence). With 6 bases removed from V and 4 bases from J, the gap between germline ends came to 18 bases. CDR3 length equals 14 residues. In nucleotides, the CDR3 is TGCAGTGCCCCAGAGGGGGGCCGGGGCACTGAAGCTTTCTTT. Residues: CSAPEGGRGTEAFF.

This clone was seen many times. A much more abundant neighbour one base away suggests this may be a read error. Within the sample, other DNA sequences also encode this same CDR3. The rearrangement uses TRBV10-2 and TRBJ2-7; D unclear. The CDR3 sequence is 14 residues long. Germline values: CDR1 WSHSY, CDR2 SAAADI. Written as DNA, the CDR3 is TGTGCCAGCAGTGCCTCCCGGGCCGGGTACGAGCAGTACTTC. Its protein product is CASSASRAGYEQYF.

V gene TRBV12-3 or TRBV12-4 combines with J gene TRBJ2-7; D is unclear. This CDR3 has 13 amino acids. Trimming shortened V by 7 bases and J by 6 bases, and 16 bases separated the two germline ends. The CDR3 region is CASIRVGEVEQYF. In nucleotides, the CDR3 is TGTGCCAGCATTCGGGTAGGCGAAGTCGAGCAGTACTTC.

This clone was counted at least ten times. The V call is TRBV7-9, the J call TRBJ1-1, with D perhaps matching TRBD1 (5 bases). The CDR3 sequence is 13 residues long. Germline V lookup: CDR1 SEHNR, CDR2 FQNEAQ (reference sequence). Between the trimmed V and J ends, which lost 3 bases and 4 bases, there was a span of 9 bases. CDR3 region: CASSLTVATEAFF. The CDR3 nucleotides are TGTGCCAGCAGCTTGACAGTAGCCACTGAAGCTTTCTTT.

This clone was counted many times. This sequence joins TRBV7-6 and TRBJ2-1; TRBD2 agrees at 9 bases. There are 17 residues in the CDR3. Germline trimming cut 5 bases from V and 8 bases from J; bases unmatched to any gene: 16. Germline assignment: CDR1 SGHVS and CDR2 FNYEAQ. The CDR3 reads CASSVTRGGFSHDEQFF. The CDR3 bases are TGTGCCAGCAGCGTCACGCGGGGGGGCTTTTCGCATGATGAGCAGTTCTTC. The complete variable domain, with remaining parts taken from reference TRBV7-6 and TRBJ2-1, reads GAGVSQSPRYKVTKRGQDVALRCDPISGHVSLYWYRQALGQGPEFLTYFNYEAQQDKSGLPNDRFSAERPEGSISTLTIQRTEQRDSAMYRCASSVTRGGFSHDEQFFGPGTRLTVL.

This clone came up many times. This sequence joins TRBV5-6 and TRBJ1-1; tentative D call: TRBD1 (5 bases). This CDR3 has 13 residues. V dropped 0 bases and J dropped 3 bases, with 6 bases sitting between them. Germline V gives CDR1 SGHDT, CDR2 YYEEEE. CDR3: CASSLGGDTEAFF. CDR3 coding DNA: TGTGCCAGCAGCTTGGGGGGGGACACTGAAGCTTTCTTT.

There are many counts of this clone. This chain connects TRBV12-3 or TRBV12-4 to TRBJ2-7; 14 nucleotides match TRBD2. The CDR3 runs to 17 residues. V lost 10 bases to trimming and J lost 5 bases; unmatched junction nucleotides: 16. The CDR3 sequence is CAIPTGTSGSRSHEQYF. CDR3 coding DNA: TGTGCCATTCCAACCGGGACTAGCGGGAGTAGGTCCCACGAGCAGTACTTC.

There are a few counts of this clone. The CDR3 here is CASRTSGSNEQFF. Written as DNA, the CDR3 is TGTGCCAGCCGGACTAGCGGGAGCAATGAGCAGTTCTTC. V is TRBV6-1 and J is TRBJ2-1; TRBD2 agrees at 13 bases. The trim removed 8 bases at V and 6 bases at J, leaving 1 base unmatched. Per the germline V gene, CDR1 is MNHNS and CDR2 is SASEGT. This CDR3 spans 13 amino acids.

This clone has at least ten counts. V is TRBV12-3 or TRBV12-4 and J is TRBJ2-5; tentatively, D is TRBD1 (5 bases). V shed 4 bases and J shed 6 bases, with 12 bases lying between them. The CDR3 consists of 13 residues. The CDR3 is CASSWGREKTQYF. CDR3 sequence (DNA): TGTGCCAGCAGTTGGGGCAGGGAAAAGACCCAGTACTTC.

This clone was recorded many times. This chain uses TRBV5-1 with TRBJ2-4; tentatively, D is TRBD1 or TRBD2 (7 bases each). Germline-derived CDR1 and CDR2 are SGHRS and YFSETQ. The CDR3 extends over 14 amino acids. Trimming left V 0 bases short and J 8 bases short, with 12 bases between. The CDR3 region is CASSLGQGGHIQYF. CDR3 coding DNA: TGCGCCAGCAGCTTGGGACAGGGAGGGCACATTCAGTACTTC.

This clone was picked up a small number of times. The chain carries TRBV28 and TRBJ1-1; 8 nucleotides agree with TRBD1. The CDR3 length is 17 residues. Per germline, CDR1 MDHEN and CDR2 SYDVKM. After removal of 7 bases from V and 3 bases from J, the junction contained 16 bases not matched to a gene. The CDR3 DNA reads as TGTGCCAGCATTTCCCCCCTGGACAGGGCCCAAGACACTGAAGCTTTCTTT. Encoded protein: CASISPLDRAQDTEAFF.

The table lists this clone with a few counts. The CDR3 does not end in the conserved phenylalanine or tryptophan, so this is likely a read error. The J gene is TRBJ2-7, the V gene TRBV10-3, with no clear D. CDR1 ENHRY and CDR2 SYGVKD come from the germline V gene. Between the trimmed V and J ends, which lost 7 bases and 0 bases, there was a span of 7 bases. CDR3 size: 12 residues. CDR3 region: CAIKNISYEQYL. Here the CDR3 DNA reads TGTGCCATCAAGAACATCTCCTACGAGCAGTACCTC.

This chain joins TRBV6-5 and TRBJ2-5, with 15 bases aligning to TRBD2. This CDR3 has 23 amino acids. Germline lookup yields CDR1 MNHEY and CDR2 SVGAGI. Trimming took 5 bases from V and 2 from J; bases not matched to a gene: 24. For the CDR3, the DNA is TGTGCCAGCAGTCCGCCGGGACTAGCGGGGGGTCCCGGGGGGCTTTGGTATCAAGAGACCCAGTACTTC. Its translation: CASSPPGLAGGPGGLWYQETQYF.

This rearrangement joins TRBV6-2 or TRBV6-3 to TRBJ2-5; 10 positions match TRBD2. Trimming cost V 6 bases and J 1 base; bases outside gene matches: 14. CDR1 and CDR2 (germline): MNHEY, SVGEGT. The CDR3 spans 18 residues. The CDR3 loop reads CASSVQGLATGPQETQYF. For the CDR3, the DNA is TGTGCCAGCAGCGTTCAGGGACTAGCGACCGGACCCCAAGAGACCCAGTACTTC.

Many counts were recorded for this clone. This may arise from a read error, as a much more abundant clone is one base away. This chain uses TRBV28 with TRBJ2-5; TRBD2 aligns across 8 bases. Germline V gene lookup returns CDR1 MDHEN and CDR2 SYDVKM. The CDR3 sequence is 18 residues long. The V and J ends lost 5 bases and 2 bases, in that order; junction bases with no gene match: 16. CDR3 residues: CASSPNRPAGVPQETQYF. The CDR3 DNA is TGTGCCAGCAGTCCTAACCGGCCAGCGGGGGTGCCTCAAGAGACCCAGTACTTC.